This section outlines one TCR beta chain sequence together with its context. The entry originates in a study of blood T cell repertoires in COVID-19. About the research overall: Acute and convalescent COVID-19 specimens originated in the United States, Italy and Spain. T cells, B-cell-depleted T cells, or PBMCs supplied cDNA or gDNA.

Germline-derived CDR1 and CDR2 are SGDLS and YYNGEE. The CDR3 totals 14 residues. Trimming removed 2 bases from V and 7 bases from J; junction bases left unmatched: 4. Some clones are missing from TCRdb's copy, which holds only in-frame ones; the method was immunoSEQ multiplex PCR. The repertoire consists of roughly 430,000 clones, with approximately 86% occurring once and the leading ten covering over 2%. This chain joins TRBV9 and TRBJ2-7; 12 bases map to TRBD2. The sample comprised PBMCs or T cells enriched from blood (not recorded which). The sequence came from a middle-aged woman with acute COVID-19. The CDR3 DNA reads TGTGCCAGCAGCGTCGGACTAGCGGGGAAAGAGCAGTACTTC. The encoded protein is CASSVGLAGKEQYF. Drawing the rest from reference TRBV9 and TRBJ2-7, the complete variable domain is DSGVTQTPKHLITATGQRVTLRCSPRSGDLSVYWYQQSLDQGLQFLIQYYNGEERAKGNILERFSAQQFPDLHSELNLSSLELGDSALYFCASSVGLAGKEQYFGPGTRLTVT.